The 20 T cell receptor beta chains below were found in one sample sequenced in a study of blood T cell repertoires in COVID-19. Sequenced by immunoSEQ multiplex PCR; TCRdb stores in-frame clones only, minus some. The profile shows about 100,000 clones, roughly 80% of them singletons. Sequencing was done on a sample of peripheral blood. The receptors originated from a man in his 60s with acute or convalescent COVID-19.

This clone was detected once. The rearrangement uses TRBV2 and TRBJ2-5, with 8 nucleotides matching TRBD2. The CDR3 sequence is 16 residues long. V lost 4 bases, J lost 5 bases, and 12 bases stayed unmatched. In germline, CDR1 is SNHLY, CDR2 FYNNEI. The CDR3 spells CASSVYGRAEVETQYF. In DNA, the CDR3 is TGTGCCAGCAGTGTTTACGGGAGGGCCGAGGTGGAGACCCAGTACTTC.

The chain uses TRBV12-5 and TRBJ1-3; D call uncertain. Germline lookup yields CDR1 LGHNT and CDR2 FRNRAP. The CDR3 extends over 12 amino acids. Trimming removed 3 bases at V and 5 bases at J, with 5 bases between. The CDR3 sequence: CASGFSRNTIYF. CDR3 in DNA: TGTGCTAGTGGTTTTTCAAGAAACACCATATATTTT.

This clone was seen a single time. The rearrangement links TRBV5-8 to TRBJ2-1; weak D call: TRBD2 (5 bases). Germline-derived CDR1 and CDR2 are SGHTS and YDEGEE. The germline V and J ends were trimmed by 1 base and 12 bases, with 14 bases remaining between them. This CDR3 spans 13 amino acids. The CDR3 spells CASSLREGVGQFF. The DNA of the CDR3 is TGTGCCAGCAGCTTGAGAGAGGGAGTGGGGCAGTTCTTC.

CDR3 region: CASSRTSGGSSYEQYF. For the CDR3, the DNA is TGTGCCAGCTCACGGACTAGCGGGGGGAGCTCCTACGAGCAGTACTTC. The chain is built from TRBV18 and TRBJ2-7, with 14 bases fitting TRBD2. V was clipped by 4 bases and J by 0 bases; unmatched bases: 2. CDR1 and CDR2 from the germline V gene are KGHSH and LQKENI. This CDR3 has 16 amino acids.

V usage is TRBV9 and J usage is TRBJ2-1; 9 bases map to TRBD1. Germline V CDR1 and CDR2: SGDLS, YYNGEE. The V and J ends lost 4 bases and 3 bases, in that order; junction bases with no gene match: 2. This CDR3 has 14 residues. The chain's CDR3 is CASSRDRDYNEQFF. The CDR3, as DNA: TGTGCCAGCAGCCGGGACAGGGACTACAATGAGCAGTTCTTC.

As DNA, the CDR3 is TGTGCCAGCAGTTTAGCAGGGATGAACACTGAAGCTTTCTTT. It specifies CASSLAGMNTEAFF. The chain is built from TRBV27 and TRBJ1-1; D perhaps matches TRBD1 (5 bases). The CDR3 contains 14 residues. In germline, CDR1 is MNHEY, CDR2 SMNVEV (reference sequence). Trimming took 2 bases from V and 0 from J, leaving 7 bases between them.

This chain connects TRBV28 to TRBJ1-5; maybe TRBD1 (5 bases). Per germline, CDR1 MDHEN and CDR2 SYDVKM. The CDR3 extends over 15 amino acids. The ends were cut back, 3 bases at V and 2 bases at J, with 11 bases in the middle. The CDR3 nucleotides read TGTGCCAGCAGTTTCGTGGGGGGGGGCAATCAGCCCCAGCATTTT. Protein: CASSFVGGGNQPQHF.

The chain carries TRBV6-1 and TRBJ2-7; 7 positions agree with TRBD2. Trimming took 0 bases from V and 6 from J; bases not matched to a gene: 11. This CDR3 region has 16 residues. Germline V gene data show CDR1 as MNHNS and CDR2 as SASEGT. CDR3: CASSEALGLGTVEQYF. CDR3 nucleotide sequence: TGTGCCAGCAGTGAAGCGCTTGGACTAGGAACAGTCGAGCAGTACTTC.

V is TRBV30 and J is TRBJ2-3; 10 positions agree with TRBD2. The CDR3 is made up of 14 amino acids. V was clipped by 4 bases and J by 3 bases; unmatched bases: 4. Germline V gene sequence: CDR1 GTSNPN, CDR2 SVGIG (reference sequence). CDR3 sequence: CAWMNSGGTDTQYF. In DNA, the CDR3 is TGTGCCTGGATGAATAGCGGGGGGACAGATACGCAGTATTTT.

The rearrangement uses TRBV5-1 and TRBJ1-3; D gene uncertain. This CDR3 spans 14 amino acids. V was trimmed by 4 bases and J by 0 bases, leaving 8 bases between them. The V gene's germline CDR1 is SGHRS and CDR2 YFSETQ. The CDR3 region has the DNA TGCGCCAGCAGCCCGGGAAGCTCTGGAAACACCATATATTTT. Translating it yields CASSPGSSGNTIYF.

The DNA of the CDR3 is TGTGCCACCGGCGGCAAGAAGTCGGGCAATGAGCAGTTCTTC. Translation: CATGGKKSGNEQFF. The chain carries TRBV24-1 and TRBJ2-1; D remains ambiguous. The CDR3 is 14 amino acids. Germline values: CDR1 KGHDR, CDR2 SFDVKD. Trimming took 9 bases from V and 6 from J, leaving 17 bases between them.

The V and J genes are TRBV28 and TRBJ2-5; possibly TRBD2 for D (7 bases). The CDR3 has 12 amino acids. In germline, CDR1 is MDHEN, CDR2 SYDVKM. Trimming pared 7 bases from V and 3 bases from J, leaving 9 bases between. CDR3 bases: TGTGCCAGCACGGGGGGCGAAGAGACCCAGTACTTC. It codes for CASTGGEETQYF.

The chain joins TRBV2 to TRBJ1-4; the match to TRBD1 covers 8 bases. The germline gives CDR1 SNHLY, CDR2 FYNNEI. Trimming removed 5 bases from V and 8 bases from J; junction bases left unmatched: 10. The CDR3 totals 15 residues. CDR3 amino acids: CASSNQGAWSEKLFF. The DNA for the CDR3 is TGTGCCAGCAGTAACCAGGGGGCTTGGTCGGAAAAACTGTTTTTT.

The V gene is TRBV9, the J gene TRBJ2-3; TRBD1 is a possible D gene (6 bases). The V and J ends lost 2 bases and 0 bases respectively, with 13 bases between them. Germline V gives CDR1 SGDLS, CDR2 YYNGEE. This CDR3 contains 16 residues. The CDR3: CASSVTGYSSTDTQYF. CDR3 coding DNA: TGTGCCAGCAGCGTTACAGGGTACTCTAGCACAGATACGCAGTATTTT. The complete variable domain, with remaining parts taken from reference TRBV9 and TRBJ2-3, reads DSGVTQTPKHLITATGQRVTLRCSPRSGDLSVYWYQQSLDQGLQFLIQYYNGEERAKGNILERFSAQQFPDLHSELNLSSLELGDSALYFCASSVTGYSSTDTQYFGPGTRLTVL.

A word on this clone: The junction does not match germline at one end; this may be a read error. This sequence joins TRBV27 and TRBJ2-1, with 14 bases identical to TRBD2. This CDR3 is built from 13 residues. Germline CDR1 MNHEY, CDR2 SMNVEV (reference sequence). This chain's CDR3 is CATLGGLAGEKIF. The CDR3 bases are TGTGCTACTCTGGGGGGACTAGCGGGAGAAAAAATCTTC.

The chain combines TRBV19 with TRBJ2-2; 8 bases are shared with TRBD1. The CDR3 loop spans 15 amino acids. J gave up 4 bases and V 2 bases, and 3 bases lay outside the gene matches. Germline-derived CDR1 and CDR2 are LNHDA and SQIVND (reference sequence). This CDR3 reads CASSIQGAATGELFF. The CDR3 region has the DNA TGTGCCAGTAGTATACAGGGGGCGGCCACCGGGGAGCTGTTTTTT.

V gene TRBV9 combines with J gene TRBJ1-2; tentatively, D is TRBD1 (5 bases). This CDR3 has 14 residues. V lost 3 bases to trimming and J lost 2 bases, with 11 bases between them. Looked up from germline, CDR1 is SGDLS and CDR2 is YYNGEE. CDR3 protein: CASSARGANYGYTF. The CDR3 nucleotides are TGTGCCAGCAGCGCCCGCGGGGCCAACTATGGCTACACCTTC.

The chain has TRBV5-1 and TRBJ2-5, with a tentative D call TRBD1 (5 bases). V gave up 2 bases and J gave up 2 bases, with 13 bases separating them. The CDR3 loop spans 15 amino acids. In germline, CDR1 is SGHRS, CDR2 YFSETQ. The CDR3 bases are TGCGCCAGCAGCTTAGGGGTACAGAATCAAGAGACCCAGTACTTC. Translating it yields CASSLGVQNQETQYF.

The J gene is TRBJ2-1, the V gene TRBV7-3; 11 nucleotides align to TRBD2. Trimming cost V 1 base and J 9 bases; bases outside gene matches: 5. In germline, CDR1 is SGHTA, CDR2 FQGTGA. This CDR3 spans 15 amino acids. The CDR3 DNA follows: TGTGCCAGCAGCTTAATACTAGCGGGGGCGAGTGAGCAGTTCTTC. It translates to CASSLILAGASEQFF.

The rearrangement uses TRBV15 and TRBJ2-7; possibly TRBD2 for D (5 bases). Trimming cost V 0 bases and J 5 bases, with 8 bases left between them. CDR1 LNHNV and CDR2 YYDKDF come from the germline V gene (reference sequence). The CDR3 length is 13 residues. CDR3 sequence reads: CATSRDPEDEQYF. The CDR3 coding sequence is TGTGCCACCAGCAGAGATCCGGAGGACGAGCAGTACTTC. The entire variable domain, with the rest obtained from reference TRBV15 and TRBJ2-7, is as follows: DAMVIQNPRYQVTQFGKPVTLSCSQTLNHNVMYWYQQKSSQAPKLLFHYYDKDFNNEADTPDNFQSRRPNTSFCFLDIRSPGLGDTAMYLCATSRDPEDEQYFGPGTRLTVT.